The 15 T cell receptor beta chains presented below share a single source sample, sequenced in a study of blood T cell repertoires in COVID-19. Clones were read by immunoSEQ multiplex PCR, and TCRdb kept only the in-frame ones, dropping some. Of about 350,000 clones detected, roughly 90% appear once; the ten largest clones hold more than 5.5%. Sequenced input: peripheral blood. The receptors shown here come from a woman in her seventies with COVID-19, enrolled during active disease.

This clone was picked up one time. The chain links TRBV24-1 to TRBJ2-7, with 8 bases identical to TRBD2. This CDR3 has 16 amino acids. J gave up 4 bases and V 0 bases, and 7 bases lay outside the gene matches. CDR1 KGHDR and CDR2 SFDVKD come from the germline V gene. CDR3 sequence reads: CATSDLRKRGIYEQYF. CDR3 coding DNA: TGTGCCACCAGTGATTTGCGTAAGCGGGGGATATACGAGCAGTACTTC.

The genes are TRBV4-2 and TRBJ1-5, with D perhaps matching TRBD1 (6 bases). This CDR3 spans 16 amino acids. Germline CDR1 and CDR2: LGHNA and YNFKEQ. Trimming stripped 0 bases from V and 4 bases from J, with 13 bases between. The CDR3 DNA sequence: TGTGCCAGCAGCCAAGAGTCAGGGGTCGGAAATCAGCCCCAGCATTTT. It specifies CASSQESGVGNQPQHF.

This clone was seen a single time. Here the CDR3 DNA reads TGCGCCAGCCAGGGAGGTAATTCACCCCTCCACTTT. As protein: CASQGGNSPLHF. V usage is TRBV4-3 and J usage is TRBJ1-6; TRBD1 is a possible D gene (5 bases). The CDR3 is 12 residues long. The germline gives CDR1 LGHNA, CDR2 YSLEER. Trimming removed 8 bases from V and 6 bases from J, with 8 bases in between.

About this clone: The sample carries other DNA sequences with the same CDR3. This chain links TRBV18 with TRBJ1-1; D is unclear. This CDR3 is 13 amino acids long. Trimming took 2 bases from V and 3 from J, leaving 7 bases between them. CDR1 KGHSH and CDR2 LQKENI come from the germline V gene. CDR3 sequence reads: CASSPSRDTEAFF. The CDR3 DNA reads TGTGCCAGCTCACCATCACGGGACACTGAAGCTTTCTTT.

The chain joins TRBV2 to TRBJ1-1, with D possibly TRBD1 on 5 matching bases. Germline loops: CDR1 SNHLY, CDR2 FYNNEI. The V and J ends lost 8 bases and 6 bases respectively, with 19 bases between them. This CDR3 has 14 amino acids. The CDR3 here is CASFREEGGAEAFF. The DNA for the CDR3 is TGTGCCAGCTTCAGGGAGGAGGGAGGGGCTGAAGCTTTCTTT.

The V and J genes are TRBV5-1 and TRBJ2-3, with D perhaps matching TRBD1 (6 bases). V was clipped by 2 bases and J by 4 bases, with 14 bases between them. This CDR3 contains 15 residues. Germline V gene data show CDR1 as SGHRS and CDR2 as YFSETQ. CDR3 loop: CASSLGGSSADTQYF. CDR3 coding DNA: TGCGCCAGCAGCTTAGGGGGTAGCAGTGCAGATACGCAGTATTTT.

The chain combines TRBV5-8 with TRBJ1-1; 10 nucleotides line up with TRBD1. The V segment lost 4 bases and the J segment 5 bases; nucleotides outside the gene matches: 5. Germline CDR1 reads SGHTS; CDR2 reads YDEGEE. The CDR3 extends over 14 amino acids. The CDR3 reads CASSGRTGGTEAFF. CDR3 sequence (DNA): TGTGCCAGCAGCGGCAGGACAGGGGGGACTGAAGCTTTCTTT.

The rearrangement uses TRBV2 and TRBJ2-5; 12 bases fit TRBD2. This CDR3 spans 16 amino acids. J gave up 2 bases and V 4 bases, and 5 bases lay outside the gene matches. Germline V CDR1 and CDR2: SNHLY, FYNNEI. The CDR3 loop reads CASSGLAGGKQETQYF. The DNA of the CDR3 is TGTGCCAGCAGTGGGCTAGCGGGGGGGAAACAAGAGACCCAGTACTTC.

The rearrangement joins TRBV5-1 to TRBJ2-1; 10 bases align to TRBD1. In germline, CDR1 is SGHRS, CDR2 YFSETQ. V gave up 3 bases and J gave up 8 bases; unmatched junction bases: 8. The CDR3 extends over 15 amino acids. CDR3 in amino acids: CASSSGTGVEDEQFF. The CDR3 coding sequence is TGCGCCAGCAGCTCAGGGACAGGGGTGGAAGATGAGCAGTTCTTC.

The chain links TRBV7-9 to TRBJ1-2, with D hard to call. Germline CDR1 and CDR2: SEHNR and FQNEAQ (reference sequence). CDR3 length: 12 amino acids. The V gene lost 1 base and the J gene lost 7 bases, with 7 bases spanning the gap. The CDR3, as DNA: TGTGCCAGCAGCTTAGACCTCGGTGGCTACACCTTC. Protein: CASSLDLGGYTF.

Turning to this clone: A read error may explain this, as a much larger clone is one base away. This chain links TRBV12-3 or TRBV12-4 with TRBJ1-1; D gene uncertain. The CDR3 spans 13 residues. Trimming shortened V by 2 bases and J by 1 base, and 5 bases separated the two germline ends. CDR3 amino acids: CASSLQENTEAFF. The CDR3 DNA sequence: TGTGCCAGCAGTTTACAGGAGAACACTGAAGCTTTCTTT.

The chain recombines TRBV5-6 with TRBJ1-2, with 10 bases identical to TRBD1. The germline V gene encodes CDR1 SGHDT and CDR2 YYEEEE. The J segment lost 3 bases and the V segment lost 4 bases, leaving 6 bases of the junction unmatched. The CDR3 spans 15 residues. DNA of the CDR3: TGTGCCAGCAGCCGAGGGACAGGGGAATACTATGGCTACACCTTC. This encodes CASSRGTGEYYGYTF. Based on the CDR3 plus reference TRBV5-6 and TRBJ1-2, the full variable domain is DAGVTQSPTHLIKTRGQQVTLRCSPKSGHDTVSWYQQALGQGPQFIFQYYEEEERQRGNFPDRFSGHQFPNYSSELNVNALLLGDSALYLCASSRGTGEYYGYTFGSGTRLTVV.

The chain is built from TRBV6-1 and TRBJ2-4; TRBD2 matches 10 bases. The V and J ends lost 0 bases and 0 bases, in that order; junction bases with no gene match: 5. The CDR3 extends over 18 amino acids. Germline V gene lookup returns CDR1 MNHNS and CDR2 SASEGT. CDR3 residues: CASSEAISSGGAKNIQYF. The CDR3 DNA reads TGTGCCAGCAGTGAAGCAATCTCTAGCGGGGGAGCCAAAAACATTCAGTACTTC.

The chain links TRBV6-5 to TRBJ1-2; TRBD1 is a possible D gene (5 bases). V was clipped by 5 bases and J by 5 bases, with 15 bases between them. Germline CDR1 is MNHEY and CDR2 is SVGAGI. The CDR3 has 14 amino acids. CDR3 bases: TGTGCCAGCAGTCCCTCCGGGACTCTGTATGGCTACACCTTC. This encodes CASSPSGTLYGYTF.

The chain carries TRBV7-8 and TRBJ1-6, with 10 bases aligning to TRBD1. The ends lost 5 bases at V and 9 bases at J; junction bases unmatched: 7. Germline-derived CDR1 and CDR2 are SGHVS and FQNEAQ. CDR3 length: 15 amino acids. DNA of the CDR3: TGTGCCAGCAGCCCGAGACAGGGGGCTTTTTCACCCCTCCACTTT. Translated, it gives CASSPRQGAFSPLHF. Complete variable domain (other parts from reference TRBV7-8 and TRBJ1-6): GAGVSQSPRYKVAKRGQDVALRCDPISGHVSLFWYQQALGQGPEFLTYFQNEAQLDKSGLPSDRFFAERPEGSVSTLKIQRTQQEDSAVYLCASSPRQGAFSPLHFGNGTRLTVT.